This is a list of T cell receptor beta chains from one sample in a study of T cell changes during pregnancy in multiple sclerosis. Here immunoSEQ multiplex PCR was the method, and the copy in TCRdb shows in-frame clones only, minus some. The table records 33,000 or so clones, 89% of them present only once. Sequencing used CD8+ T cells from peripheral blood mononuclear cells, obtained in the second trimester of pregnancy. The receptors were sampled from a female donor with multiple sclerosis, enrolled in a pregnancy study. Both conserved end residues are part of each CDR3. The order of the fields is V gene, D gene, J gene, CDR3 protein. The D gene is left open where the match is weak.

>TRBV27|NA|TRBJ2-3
CASSFLSRGGTDTQYF
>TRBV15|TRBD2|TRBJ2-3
CATLKPGLAGGDTQYF
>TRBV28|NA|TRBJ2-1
CASTLRLYNEQFF
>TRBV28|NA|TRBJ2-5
CASSFRRSWETQYF
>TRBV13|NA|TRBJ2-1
CASSSPRRGLGDNEQFF
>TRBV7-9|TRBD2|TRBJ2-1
CASSFGGLADNEQFF
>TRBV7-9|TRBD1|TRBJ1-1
CASSLGQGANTEAFF
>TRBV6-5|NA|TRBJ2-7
CASGLSYEFPYEQYF
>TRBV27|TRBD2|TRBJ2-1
CASSPAGYNEQFF
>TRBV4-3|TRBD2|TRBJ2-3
CASSQDLLAGNPPGTDTQYF
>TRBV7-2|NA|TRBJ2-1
CASSLEITSYNEQFF
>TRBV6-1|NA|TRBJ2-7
CASSEFYSYEQYF
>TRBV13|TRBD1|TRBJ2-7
CASSSRDRGTNEQYF
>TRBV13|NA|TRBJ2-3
CASSPGTGGTQYF
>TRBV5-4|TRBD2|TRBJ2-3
CASSFLAGPDTQYF
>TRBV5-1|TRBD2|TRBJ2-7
CASSFSGGTYEQYF
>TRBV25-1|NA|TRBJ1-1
CASSEYSSKAGVEAFF
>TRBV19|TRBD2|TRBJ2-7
CASSMGLAGGAYEQYF
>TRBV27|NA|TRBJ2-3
CASRQILAKQTDTQYF
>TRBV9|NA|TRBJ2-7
CASSVVSGYEQYF
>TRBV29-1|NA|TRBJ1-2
CSVEGPIYGYTF
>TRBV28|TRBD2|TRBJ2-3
CASVPQTSGSTDTQYF
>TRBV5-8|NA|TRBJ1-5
CASSLEWTADNQPQHF
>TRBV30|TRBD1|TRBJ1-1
CAWTTGDYTEAFF
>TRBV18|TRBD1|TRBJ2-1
CASSTGTDYNEQFF